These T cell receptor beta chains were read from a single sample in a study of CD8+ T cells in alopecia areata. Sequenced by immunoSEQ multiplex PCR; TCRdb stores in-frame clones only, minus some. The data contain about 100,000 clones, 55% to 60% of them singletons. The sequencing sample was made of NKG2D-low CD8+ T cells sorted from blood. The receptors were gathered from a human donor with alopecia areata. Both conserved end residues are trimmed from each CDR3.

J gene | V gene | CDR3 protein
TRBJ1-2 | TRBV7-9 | ASSLALRTINYGYT
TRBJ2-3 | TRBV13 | ASSSPREGRADTQY
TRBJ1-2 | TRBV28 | ASSLSPIRLDGGTGYT
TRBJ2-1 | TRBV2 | ASSIKQPSYNEQF
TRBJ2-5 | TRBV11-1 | ATGTAQEETQY
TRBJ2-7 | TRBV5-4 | ASSSSRSSYEQY
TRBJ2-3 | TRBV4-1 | ASSQVPRGDTQY
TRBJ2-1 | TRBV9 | ASSTPRDRGNYNEQF
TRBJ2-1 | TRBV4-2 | ASSNRDQYNEQF
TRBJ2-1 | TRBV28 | ASSNPLSAGLYNEQF
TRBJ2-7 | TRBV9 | ASSSTGLAASYEQY
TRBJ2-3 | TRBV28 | ASNGLAGLDTQY
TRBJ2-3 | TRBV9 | ASSELAGGLTDTQY
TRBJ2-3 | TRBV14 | ASSPVPTDTQY
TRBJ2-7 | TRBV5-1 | ASSGLAGPTYEQY
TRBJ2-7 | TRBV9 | ASSGLAESSYEQY
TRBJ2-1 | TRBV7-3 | ASSSSGNEQF
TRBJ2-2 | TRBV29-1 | SVVGTGGAGELF
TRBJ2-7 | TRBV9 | ASSLTGGAYEQY
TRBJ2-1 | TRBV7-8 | ASSPAGTSLDEQF